Listed below are T cell receptor beta chains from one sample, sequenced in a study of CD8 T cells in ankylosing spondylitis. TCRdb fed the 5' RACE reads into MiXCR, producing one record per CDR3 protein. Seen here are 200,000 to 300,000 distinct CDR3 sequences, 8.6% observed once, and the top ten hold nearly 7%. The sequenced sample consisted of blood, either unsorted or a sorted T cell fraction (not recorded which). The receptors were sampled from a male donor with ankylosing spondylitis or in good health (not recorded which). Each CDR3 is given with its conserved first and last residue. Fields, in order: clone size, J gene, D gene, V gene, CDR3 protein, CDR3 DNA. A D gene is named only where the DNA matches it firmly. Clone size is not always given. Where it is, it says once, few, many or a class for expanded clones.

>many|TRBJ1-2|NA|TRBV4-1
CASSQDMFQLIYGYTF
TGCGCCAGCAGCCAAGATATGTTCCAGTTGATCTATGGCTACACCTTC
>few|TRBJ2-2|TRBD2|TRBV12-3/TRBV12-4
CASSRPAGEGGFYTGELFF
TGTGCCAGCAGTCGCCCAGCGGGGGAGGGCGGATTTTATACCGGGGAGCTGTTTTTT
>many|TRBJ1-1|NA|TRBV20-1
CSATATRPMNTEAFF
TGCAGTGCGACGGCGACCCGACCGATGAACACTGAAGCTTTCTTT
>NA|TRBJ2-7|NA|TRBV7-8
CASSQTSQGYEQYF
TGTGCCAGCAGCCAGACTAGCCAGGGGTACGAGCAGTACTTC
>many|TRBJ2-5|TRBD1|TRBV7-2
CASSKDRVGTQYF
TGTGCCAGCAGTAAGGACAGGGTTGGGACCCAGTACTTC
>NA|TRBJ2-7|TRBD2|TRBV5-5
CASSLKSASGGTMYEQYF
TGTGCCAGCAGCTTGAAGTCGGCTAGCGGGGGAACTATGTACGAGCAGTACTTC
>few|TRBJ1-5|NA|TRBV28
CASSSGQNGQPQHF
TGTGCCAGCAGTTCGGGGCAGAACGGTCAGCCCCAGCATTTT
>NA|TRBJ2-2|NA|TRBV14
CASSQGATPGANTGELFF
TGTGCCAGCAGCCAAGGAGCCACCCCGGGGGCGAACACCGGGGAGCTGTTTTTT
>many|TRBJ1-4|TRBD1|TRBV3-1
CASSQGRDRAALTNEKLFF
TGTGCCAGCAGCCAAGGTCGGGACAGAGCAGCGCTAACCAATGAAAAACTGTTTTTT
>many|TRBJ2-1|NA|TRBV9
CASSVVVVGNEQFF
TGTGCCAGCAGCGTAGTAGTGGTGGGGAATGAGCAGTTCTTC
>many|TRBJ2-1|TRBD1|TRBV29-1
CSVESVGTGDNEQFF
TGCAGCGTTGAAAGTGTCGGGACAGGGGACAATGAGCAGTTCTTC
>many|TRBJ2-3|NA|TRBV7-3
CASSLSSGGRDTQYF
TGTGCCAGCAGCTTATCTAGTGGTGGGCGGGATACGCAGTATTTT
>many|TRBJ1-1|NA|TRBV10-3
CAISESKGGASEAFF
TGTGCCATCAGTGAGTCCAAGGGGGGGGCCTCTGAAGCTTTCTTT
>few|TRBJ2-5|NA|TRBV7-2
CASSLVQRAQYF
TGTGCCAGCAGCTTGGTCCAGAGGGCCCAGTACTTC
>many|TRBJ1-2|NA|TRBV20-1
CSARDLRRDYGYTF
TGCAGTGCTAGAGACCTTCGAAGGGACTATGGCTACACCTTC
>many|TRBJ2-7|NA|TRBV12-3/TRBV12-4
CASSLADIPPYEQYF
TGTGCCAGCAGTTTAGCGGACATACCCCCCTACGAGCAGTACTTC
>few|TRBJ2-3|NA|TRBV12-3/TRBV12-4
CASSPASFADTQYF
TGTGCCAGCAGTCCAGCCTCGTTCGCAGATACGCAGTATTTT
>many|TRBJ1-2|TRBD1|TRBV11-1
CASSLLEGDRGVGYTF
TGTGCCAGCAGCTTGCTTGAGGGGGACAGGGGAGTTGGCTACACCTTC
>NA|TRBJ1-1|NA|TRBV19
CASRGLGQNTEAFF
TGTGCCAGTAGGGGATTGGGGCAGAACACTGAAGCTTTCTTT
>many|TRBJ2-1|TRBD2|TRBV12-3/TRBV12-4
CASTYFLGTSGVEQFF
TGTGCCAGCACCTACTTCCTAGGGACTAGCGGGGTTGAGCAGTTCTTC
>many|TRBJ2-4|TRBD2|TRBV7-6
CASSPERGSAKNIQYF
TGTGCCAGCAGCCCCGAGCGGGGTTCAGCCAAAAACATTCAGTACTTC
>many|TRBJ1-6|NA|TRBV27
CASSLFGNSYNSPLHF
TGTGCCAGCAGTTTATTCGGGAACTCCTATAATTCACCCCTCCACTTT